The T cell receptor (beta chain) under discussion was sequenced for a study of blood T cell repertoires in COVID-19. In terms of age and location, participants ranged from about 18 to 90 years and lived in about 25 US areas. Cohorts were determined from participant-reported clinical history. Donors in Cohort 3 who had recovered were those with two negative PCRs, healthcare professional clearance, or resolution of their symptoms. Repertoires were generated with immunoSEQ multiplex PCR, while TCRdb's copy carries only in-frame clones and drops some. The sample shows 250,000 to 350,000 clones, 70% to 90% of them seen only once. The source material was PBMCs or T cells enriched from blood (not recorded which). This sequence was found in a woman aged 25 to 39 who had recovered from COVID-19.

CDR3 protein: CASSDTGGNYGYTF. The CDR3, as DNA: TGTGCCAGCAGTGATACAGGGGGAAACTATGGCTACACCTTC. The chain couples TRBV6-1 to TRBJ1-2; 8 nucleotides match TRBD1. This CDR3 is 14 amino acids long. Germline trimming cut 3 bases from V and 2 bases from J; bases unmatched to any gene: 2. Germline V gene data show CDR1 as MNHNS and CDR2 as SASEGT.